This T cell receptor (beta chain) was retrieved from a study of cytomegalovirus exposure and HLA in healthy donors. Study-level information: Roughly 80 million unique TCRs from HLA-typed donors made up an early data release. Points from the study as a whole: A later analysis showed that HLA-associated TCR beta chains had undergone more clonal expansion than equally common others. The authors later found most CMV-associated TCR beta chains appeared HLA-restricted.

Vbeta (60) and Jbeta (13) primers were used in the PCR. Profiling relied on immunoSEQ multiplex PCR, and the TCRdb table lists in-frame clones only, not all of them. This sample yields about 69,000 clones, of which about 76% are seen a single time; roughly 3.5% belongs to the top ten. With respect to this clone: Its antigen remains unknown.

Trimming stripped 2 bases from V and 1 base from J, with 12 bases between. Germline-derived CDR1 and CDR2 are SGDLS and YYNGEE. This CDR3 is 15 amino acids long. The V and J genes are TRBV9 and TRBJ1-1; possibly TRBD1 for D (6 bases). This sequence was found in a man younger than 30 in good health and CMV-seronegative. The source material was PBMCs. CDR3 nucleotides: TGTGCCAGCAGCGTTAGGCGCAGGGGGAACACTGAAGCTTTCTTT. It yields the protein CASSVRRRGNTEAFF. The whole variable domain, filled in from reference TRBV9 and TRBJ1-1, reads DSGVTQTPKHLITATGQRVTLRCSPRSGDLSVYWYQQSLDQGLQFLIQYYNGEERAKGNILERFSAQQFPDLHSELNLSSLELGDSALYFCASSVRRRGNTEAFFGQGTRLTVV.